Below are 17 T cell receptor beta chains sequenced from a single sample in a study of T-cell reconstitution after alpha-beta-depleted transplantation in children. Unique molecular identifiers were used in preparing the TCRbeta library. TCRdb used MiXCR to reprocess the PCR reads, holding one entry per CDR3 protein. The sample has more than 120,000 distinct CDR3 sequences, about 8.8% seen once. Material: PBMCs, mostly from graft donor cells, obtained 180 days after TCRalphabeta/CD19-depleted stem cell transplant. The receptors were gathered from a female patient younger than 10 who had a stem cell transplant for congenital amegakaryocytic thrombocytopenia, so the T cells may come from the graft donor.

This clonotype has just a few counts. This chain links TRBV5-1 with TRBJ2-2, with TRBD2 matching over 11 bases. Germline loops: CDR1 SGHRS, CDR2 YFSETQ. This CDR3 has 19 residues. The trim removed 0 bases at V and 2 bases at J, leaving 9 bases unmatched. The CDR3 spells CASSLASLAGGPNTGELFF. CDR3 nucleotide sequence: TGCGCCAGCAGCTTGGCGTCCCTAGCGGGAGGTCCTAACACCGGGGAGCTGTTTTTT.

On this clonotype itself: A clone one base away is much larger, so this may be a read error. The chain links TRBV7-3 to TRBJ2-1; D uncertain. Trimming left V 2 bases short and J 6 bases short, with 8 bases between. The length of the CDR3 is 13 residues. Germline V gene lookup returns CDR1 SGHTA and CDR2 FQGTGA. The CDR3 DNA reads as TGTGCCAGCAGCTTAGGTCGGTCCAATGAGCAGTTCTTC. Protein product: CASSLGRSNEQFF.

The chain employs TRBV7-9 and TRBJ2-3; the match to TRBD2 covers 7 bases. Germline V gives CDR1 SEHNR, CDR2 FQNEAQ (reference sequence). CDR3 length: 15 residues. The V and J ends lost 2 bases and 2 bases, in that order; junction bases with no gene match: 4. The CDR3 reads CASSLTSVFTDTQYF. In DNA, the CDR3 is TGTGCCAGCAGCTTAACTAGCGTATTCACAGATACGCAGTATTTT.

This clonotype occurred many times. This chain links TRBV9 with TRBJ1-2, with D uncertain. Germline values: CDR1 SGDLS, CDR2 YYNGEE. The CDR3 runs 11 residues. The germline V and J ends were trimmed by 0 bases and 7 bases, with 4 bases remaining between them. In DNA, the CDR3 is TGTGCCAGCAGCGTAGACGGTGGCTACACCTTC. It codes for CASSVDGGYTF.

This clonotype was recorded at least ten times. The CDR3 region is CASRGALDTQYF. The CDR3 region has the DNA TGTGCCAGCCGAGGGGCGCTGGATACGCAGTATTTT. The rearrangement links TRBV3-2 to TRBJ2-3; TRBD1, the D gene given by the table, was not confirmed from the DNA. TRBV3-2 is an annotated pseudogene. The CDR3 runs to 12 residues.

The chain combines TRBV5-6 with TRBJ1-1, with D tentatively TRBD1 (5 bases). The germline CDR1 and CDR2 sequences are SGHDT and YYEEEE. Trimming removed 0 bases at V and 0 bases at J, with 6 bases between. The CDR3 is 14 residues long. The CDR3 nucleotides read TGTGCCAGCAGCTTGGGGGGCATGAACACTGAAGCTTTCTTT. Its protein product is CASSLGGMNTEAFF. Together with reference TRBV5-6 and TRBJ1-1, the CDR3 gives the full variable domain: DAGVTQSPTHLIKTRGQQVTLRCSPKSGHDTVSWYQQALGQGPQFIFQYYEEEERQRGNFPDRFSGHQFPNYSSELNVNALLLGDSALYLCASSLGGMNTEAFFGQGTRLTVV.

The chain has TRBV7-8 and TRBJ2-5; D may be TRBD2 (6 bases). V gave up 1 base and J gave up 5 bases, with 11 bases separating them. The germline V gene encodes CDR1 SGHVS and CDR2 FQNEAQ. This CDR3 is 14 amino acids long. The DNA for the CDR3 is TGTGCCAGCAGCTTAGGCGGGGTAACGGAGACCCAGTACTTC. Translation gives CASSLGGVTETQYF.

This chain connects TRBV2 to TRBJ1-1, with TRBD1 as a possible D gene (5 bases). V was shortened by 1 base and J by 0 bases, with 12 bases between the two germline ends. The CDR3 is 16 amino acids. Germline lookup yields CDR1 SNHLY and CDR2 FYNNEI. The chain's CDR3 is CASSEGDDGLNTEAFF. CDR3 in DNA: TGTGCCAGCAGTGAAGGGGACGACGGATTGAACACTGAAGCTTTCTTT.

This clonotype was seen repeatedly, ten times or more. The chain recombines TRBV5-8 with TRBJ1-6; 10 bases are a match to TRBD1. The V and J ends lost 3 bases and 8 bases, in that order; junction bases with no gene match: 5. The CDR3 has 15 amino acids. CDR1 and CDR2 from the germline V gene are SGHTS and YDEGEE. The CDR3 sequence is CASSSGGTGDSPLHF. CDR3 coding DNA: TGTGCCAGCAGCTCGGGGGGGACAGGGGATTCACCCCTCCACTTT.

This clonotype was detected a few times. The rearrangement links TRBV20-1 to TRBJ1-2; perhaps TRBD1 as D (5 bases). V shed 0 bases and J shed 2 bases, with 16 bases lying between them. CDR3 length: 16 residues. Germline CDR1 reads DFQATT; CDR2 reads SNEGSKA (reference sequence). CDR3 region: CSARDRRGASNYGYTF. In nucleotides, the CDR3 is TGCAGTGCTAGAGATCGGAGAGGGGCTTCCAACTATGGCTACACCTTC.

This clonotype was seen more than once but under ten times. The chain is built from TRBV19 and TRBJ2-6; 9 bases are a match to TRBD2. Germline V gene data show CDR1 as LNHDA and CDR2 as SQIVND (reference sequence). V lost 10 bases and J lost 5; bases outside the gene matches: 3. The CDR3 has 13 amino acids. In DNA, the CDR3 is TGTGCCACAGCGGGAGGCTGGGCCAACGTCCTGACTTTC. It yields the protein CATAGGWANVLTF.

This clonotype was observed at least ten times. The genes are TRBV20-1 and TRBJ1-6; D is unresolved. Germline lookup yields CDR1 DFQATT and CDR2 SNEGSKA (reference sequence). The length of the CDR3 is 14 residues. V lost 2 bases to trimming and J lost 6 bases, with 11 bases between them. This CDR3 is CSARRSDFNSPLHF. In DNA form, the CDR3 reads TGCAGTGCTAGACGTTCGGACTTTAATTCACCCCTCCACTTT.

This clonotype appeared many times. The chain recombines TRBV12-5 with TRBJ2-1; no clear D. This CDR3 is built from 13 residues. Germline-derived CDR1 and CDR2 are LGHNT and FRNRAP. Deletions cut 3 bases from V and 4 bases from J, with 7 bases between. CDR3 coding DNA: TGTGCTAGTGGTTTTAGTGGATACAATGAGCAGTTCTTC. It is translated as CASGFSGYNEQFF.

This clonotype has a count of ten or more. V and J are TRBV10-3 and TRBJ2-1, with D hard to call. The CDR3 runs 11 residues. Germline loops: CDR1 ENHRY, CDR2 SYGVKD. The V end lost 3 bases, the J end lost 8 bases, and 5 bases lay between the germline ends. CDR3 in DNA: TGTGCCATCAGTGATTTCCATGAGCAGTTCTTC. Its protein product is CAISDFHEQFF.

This clonotype was counted between two and nine times. The J gene is TRBJ1-6, the V gene TRBV27; tentatively, D is TRBD1 (5 bases). The CDR3 runs to 16 residues. Trimming took off 5 bases at V and 0 bases at J, with 11 bases between the two ends. CDR1 and CDR2 (germline): MNHEY, SMNVEV (reference sequence). This CDR3 reads CASSLRDGSYNSPLHF. The CDR3 DNA follows: TGTGCCAGCAGTCTAAGGGACGGCTCCTATAATTCACCCCTCCACTTT.

The rearrangement uses TRBV20-1 and TRBJ2-4, with TRBD1 matching over 8 bases. J gave up 7 bases and V 4 bases, and 6 bases lay outside the gene matches. Germline V gene sequence: CDR1 DFQATT, CDR2 SNEGSKA (reference sequence). This CDR3 region has 13 residues. The CDR3 is CSAMGQAGNIQYF. DNA of the CDR3: TGCAGTGCTATGGGACAGGCCGGGAACATTCAGTACTTC.

The rearrangement uses TRBV25-1 and TRBJ2-1, with 8 bases lining up with TRBD1. Germline loops: CDR1 MGHDK, CDR2 SYGVNS. This CDR3 spans 14 amino acids. J lost 3 bases, V lost 4 bases, and 2 bases had no gene match. CDR3 bases: TGTGCCAGCAGTGCGACAGGGGACTACAATGAGCAGTTCTTC. The encoded protein is CASSATGDYNEQFF.